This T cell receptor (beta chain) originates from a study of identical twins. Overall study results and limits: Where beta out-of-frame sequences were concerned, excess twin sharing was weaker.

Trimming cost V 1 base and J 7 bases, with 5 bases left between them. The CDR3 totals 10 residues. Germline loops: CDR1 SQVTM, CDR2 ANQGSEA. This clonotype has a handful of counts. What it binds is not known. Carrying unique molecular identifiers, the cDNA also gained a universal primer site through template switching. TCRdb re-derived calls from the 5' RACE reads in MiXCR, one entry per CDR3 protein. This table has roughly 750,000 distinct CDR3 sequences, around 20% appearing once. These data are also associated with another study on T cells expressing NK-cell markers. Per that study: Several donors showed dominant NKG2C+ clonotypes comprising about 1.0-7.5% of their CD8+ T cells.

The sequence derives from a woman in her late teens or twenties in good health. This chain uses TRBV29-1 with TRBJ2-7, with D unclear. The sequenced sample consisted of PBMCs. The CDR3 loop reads CSVEVGEQYF. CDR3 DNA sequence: TGCAGCGTTGAAGTGGGGGAGCAGTACTTC.